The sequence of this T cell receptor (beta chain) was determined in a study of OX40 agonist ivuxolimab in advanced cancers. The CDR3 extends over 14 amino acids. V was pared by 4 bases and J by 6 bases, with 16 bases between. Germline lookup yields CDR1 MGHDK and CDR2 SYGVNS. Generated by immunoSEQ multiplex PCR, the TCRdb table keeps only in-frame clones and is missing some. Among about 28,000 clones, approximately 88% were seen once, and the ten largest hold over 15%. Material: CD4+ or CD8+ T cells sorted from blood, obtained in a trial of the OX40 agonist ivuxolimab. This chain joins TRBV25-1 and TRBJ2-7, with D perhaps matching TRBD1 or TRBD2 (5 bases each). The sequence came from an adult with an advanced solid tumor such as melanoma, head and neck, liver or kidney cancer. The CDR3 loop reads CASSANGGIGEQYF. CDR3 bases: TGTGCCAGCAGTGCCAATGGGGGTATCGGCGAGCAGTACTTC.